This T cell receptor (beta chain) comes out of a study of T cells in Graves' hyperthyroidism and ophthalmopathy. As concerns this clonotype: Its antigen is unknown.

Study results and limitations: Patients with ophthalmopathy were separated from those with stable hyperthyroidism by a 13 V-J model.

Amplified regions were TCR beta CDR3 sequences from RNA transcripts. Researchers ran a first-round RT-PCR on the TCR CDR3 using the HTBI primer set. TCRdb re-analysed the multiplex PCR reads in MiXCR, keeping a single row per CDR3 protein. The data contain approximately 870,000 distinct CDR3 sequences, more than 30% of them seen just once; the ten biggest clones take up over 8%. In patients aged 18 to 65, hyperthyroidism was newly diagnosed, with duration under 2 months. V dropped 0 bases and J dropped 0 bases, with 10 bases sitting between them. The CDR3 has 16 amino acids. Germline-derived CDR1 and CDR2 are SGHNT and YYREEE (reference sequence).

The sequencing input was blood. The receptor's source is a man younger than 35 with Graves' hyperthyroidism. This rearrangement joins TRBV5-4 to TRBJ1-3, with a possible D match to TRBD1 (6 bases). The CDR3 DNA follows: TGTGCCAGCAGCTTGGACAGGGCCAGCTCTGGAAACACCATATATTTT. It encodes CASSLDRASSGNTIYF.